This T cell receptor beta chain was captured in a study of immune evolution from preneoplasia to lung adenocarcinoma. Measured with immunoSEQ multiplex PCR; TCRdb has only the in-frame clones, and not every one. The sample has about 14,000 clones, approximately 77% seen once. This CDR3 region has 14 residues. The ends were cut back, 4 bases at V and 1 base at J, with 9 bases in the middle. CDR1 and CDR2 (germline): LNHDA, SQIVND (reference sequence). The clonotype was recovered from a person aged 60-80 years with lung adenocarcinoma. The rearrangement uses TRBV19 and TRBJ2-3, with D tentatively TRBD1 (5 bases). The specimen sequenced was FFPE minimally invasive lung adenocarcinoma tissue. This CDR3 reads CASSTQTGTDTQYF. CDR3 nucleotide sequence: TGTGCCAGTAGTACTCAGACAGGCACAGATACGCAGTATTTT.